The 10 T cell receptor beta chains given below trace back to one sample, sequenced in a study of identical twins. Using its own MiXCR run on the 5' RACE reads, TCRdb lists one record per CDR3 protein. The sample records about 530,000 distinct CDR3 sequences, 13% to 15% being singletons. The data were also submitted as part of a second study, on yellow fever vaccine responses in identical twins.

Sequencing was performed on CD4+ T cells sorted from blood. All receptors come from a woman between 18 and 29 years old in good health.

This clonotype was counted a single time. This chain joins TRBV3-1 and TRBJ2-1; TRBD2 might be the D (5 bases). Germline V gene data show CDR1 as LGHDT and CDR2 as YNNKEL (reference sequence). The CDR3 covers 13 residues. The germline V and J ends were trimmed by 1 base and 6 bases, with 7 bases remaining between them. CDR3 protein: CASSQALGNEQFF. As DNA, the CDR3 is TGTGCCAGCAGCCAAGCACTAGGCAATGAGCAGTTCTTC.

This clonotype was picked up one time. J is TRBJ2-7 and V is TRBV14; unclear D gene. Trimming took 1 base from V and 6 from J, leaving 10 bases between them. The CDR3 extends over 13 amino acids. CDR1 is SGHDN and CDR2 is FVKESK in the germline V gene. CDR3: CASSQGYLGEQYF. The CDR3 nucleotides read TGTGCCAGCAGCCAAGGTTATTTGGGCGAGCAGTACTTC. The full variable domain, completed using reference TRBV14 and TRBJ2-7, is EAGVTQFPSHSVIEKGQTVTLRCDPISGHDNLYWYRRVMGKEIKFLLHFVKESKQDESGMPNNRFLAERTGGTYSTLKVQPAELEDSGVYFCASSQGYLGEQYFGPGTRLTVT.

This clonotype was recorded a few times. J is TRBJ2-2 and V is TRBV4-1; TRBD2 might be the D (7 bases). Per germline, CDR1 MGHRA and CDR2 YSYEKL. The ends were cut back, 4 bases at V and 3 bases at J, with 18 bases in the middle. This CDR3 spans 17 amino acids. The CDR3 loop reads CASSRRGGGADTGELFF. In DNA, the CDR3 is TGCGCCAGCAGCCGAAGGGGAGGGGGGGCCGACACCGGGGAGCTGTTTTTT.

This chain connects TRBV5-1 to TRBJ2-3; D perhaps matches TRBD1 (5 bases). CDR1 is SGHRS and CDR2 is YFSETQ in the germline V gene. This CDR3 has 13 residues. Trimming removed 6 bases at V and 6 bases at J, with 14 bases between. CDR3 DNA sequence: TGCGCCAGCACCCAGGGCGGTAGGGATACGCAGTATTTT. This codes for CASTQGGRDTQYF. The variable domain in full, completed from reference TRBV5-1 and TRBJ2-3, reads KAGVTQTPRYLIKTRGQQVTLSCSPISGHRSVSWYQQTPGQGLQFLFEYFSETQRNKGNFPGRFSGRQFSNSRSEMNVSTLELGDSALYLCASTQGGRDTQYFGPGTRLTVL.

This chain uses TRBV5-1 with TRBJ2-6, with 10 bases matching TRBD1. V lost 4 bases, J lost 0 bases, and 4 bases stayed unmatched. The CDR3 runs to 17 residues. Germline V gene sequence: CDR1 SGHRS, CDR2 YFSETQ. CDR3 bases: TGCGCCAGCAGCATGACAGGGGGCTTCTCTGGGGCCAACGTCCTGACTTTC. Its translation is CASSMTGGFSGANVLTF.

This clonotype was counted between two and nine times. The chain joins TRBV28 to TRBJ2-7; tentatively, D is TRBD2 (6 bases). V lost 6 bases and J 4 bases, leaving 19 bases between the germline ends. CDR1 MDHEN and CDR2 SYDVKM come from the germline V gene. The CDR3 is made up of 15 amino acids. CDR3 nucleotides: TGTGCCAGCAGCACGCCCCCGGGACTCAAATACGAGCAGTACTTC. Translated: CASSTPPGLKYEQYF.

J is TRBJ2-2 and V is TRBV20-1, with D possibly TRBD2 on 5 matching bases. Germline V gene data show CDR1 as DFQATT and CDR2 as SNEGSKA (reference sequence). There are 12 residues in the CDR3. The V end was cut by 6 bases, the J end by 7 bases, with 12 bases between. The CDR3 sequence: CSAPWTGGELFF. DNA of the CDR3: TGCAGTGCCCCCTGGACTGGCGGGGAGCTGTTTTTT.

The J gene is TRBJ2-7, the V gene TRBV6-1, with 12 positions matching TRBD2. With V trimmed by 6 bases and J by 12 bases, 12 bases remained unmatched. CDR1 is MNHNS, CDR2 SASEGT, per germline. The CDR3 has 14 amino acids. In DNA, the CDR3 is TGTGCCAGCAGACCAACTAGCGGGGGGTCCGGGTGGTACGTC. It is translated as CASRPTSGGSGWYV.

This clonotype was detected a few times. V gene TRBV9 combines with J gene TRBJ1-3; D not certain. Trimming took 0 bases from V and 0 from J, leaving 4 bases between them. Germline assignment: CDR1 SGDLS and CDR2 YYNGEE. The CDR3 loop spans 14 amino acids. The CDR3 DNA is TGTGCCAGCAGCGTAGGGAGCTCTGGAAACACCATATATTTT. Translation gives CASSVGSSGNTIYF.

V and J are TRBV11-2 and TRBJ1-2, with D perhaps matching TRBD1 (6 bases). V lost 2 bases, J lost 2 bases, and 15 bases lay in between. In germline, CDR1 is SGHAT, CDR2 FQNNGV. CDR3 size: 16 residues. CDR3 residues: CASSLNRELGNYGYTF. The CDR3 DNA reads TGTGCCAGCAGCTTAAACAGGGAACTTGGAAACTATGGCTACACCTTC.